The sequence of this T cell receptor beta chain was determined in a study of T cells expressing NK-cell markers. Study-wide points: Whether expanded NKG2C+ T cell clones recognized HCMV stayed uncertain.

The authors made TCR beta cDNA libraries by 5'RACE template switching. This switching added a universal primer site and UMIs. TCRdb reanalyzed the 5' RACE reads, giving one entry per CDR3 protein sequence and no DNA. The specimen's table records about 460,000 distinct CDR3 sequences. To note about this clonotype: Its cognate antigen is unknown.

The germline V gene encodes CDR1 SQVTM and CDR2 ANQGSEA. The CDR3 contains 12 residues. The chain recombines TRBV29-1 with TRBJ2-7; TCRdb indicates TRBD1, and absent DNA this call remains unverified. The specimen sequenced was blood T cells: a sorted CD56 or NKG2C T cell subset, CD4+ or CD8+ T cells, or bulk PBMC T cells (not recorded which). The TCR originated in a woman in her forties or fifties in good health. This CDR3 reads CSVVLGIGEQYF.